This T cell receptor beta chain was obtained from a study of cytomegalovirus exposure and HLA in healthy donors. The PCR was carried out with 60 Vbeta primers and 13 Jbeta primers. Only in-frame clones appear in the TCRdb table, and some are missing; sequencing was by immunoSEQ multiplex PCR. The table has around 180,000 clones, approximately 78% seen once; the top ten hold nearly 2.5%. Germline CDR1 reads KGHSH; CDR2 reads LQKENI. Trimming pared 4 bases from V and 6 bases from J, leaving 12 bases between. This CDR3 has 14 residues. The source is a male donor in good health and CMV-seronegative. Source material: PBMCs. J is TRBJ1-4 and V is TRBV18, with a tentative D call TRBD1 (6 bases). CDR3 coding DNA: TGTGCCAGCTCACGCCTACAGGGCGATGAAAAACTGTTTTTT. Its translation: CASSRLQGDEKLFF.